Listed here is a single T cell receptor beta chain. Trimming left V 0 bases short and J 3 bases short, with 15 bases between. The CDR3 is made up of 16 amino acids. In germline, CDR1 is SGHTS, CDR2 YDEGEE. This sample was taken from a study of brain metastases from non-small cell lung cancer. The repertoire was sequenced with immunoSEQ multiplex PCR; TCRdb's copy has only in-frame clones and lacks some. The sample holds approximately 1,500 clones, around 75% seen once. Sequencing input: tumor-adjacent normal tissue. This sequence joins TRBV5-8 and TRBJ2-5, with a weak D call TRBD2 (5 bases). The receptor was derived from a donor at least 40 years old with non-small cell lung cancer. The DNA of the CDR3 is TGTGCCAGCAGCTTGGGTATCGACCCGCGGGAAGAGACCCAGTACTTC. Its translation: CASSLGIDPREETQYF.